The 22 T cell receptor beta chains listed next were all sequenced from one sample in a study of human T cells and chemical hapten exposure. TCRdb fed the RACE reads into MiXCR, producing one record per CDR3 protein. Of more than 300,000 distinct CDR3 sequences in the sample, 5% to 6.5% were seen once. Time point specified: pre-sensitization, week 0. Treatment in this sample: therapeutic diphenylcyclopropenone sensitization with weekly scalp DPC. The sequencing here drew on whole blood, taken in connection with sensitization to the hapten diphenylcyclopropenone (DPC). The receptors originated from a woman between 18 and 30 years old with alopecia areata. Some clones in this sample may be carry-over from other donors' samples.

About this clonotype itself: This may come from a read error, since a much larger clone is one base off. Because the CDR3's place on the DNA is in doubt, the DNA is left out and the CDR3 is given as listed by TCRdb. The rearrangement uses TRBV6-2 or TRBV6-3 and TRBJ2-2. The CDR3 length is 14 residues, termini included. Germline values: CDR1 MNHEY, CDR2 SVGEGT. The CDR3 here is CASSSSRVSGELVF.

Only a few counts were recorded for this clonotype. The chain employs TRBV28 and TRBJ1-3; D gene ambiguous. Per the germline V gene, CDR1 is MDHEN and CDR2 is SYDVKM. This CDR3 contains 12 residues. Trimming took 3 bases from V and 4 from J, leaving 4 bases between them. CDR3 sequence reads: CASSFFGNTIYF. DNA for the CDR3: TGTGCCAGCAGTTTTTTCGGAAACACCATATATTTT.

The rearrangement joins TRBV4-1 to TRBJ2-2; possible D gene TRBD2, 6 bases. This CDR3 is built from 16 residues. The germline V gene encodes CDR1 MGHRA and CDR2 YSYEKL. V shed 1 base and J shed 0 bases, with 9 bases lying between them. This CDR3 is CASSQAGGTNTGELFF. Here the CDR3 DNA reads TGCGCCAGCAGCCAAGCCGGGGGAACGAACACCGGGGAGCTGTTTTTT.

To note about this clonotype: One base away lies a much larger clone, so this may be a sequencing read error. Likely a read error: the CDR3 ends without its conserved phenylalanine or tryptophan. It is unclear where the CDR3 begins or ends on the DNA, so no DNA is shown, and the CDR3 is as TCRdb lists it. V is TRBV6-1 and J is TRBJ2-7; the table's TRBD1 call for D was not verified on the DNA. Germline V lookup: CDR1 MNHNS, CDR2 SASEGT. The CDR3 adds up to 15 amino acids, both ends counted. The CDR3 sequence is CASSEEGTGANPRYI.

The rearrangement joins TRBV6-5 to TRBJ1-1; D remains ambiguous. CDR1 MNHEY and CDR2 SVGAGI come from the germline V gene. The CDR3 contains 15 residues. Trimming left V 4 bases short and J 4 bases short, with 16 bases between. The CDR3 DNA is TGTGCCAGCAGTTCTCGGACGGATCGGACCACTGAAGCTTTCTTT. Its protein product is CASSSRTDRTTEAFF.

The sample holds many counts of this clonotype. In DNA, the CDR3 is TGTGCCAGCAGTCCCACGGACAGGGTGCTTGAAGCTTTCTTT. This codes for CASSPTDRVLEAFF. This chain uses TRBV28 with TRBJ1-1; TRBD1 agrees at 8 bases. Trimming cost V 5 bases and J 7 bases; bases outside gene matches: 9. This CDR3 has 14 residues. Per the germline V gene, CDR1 is MDHEN and CDR2 is SYDVKM.

Here the CDR3 reads CASSPGTSGGRLPTDTQYF. For the CDR3, the DNA is TGTGCCAGCAGCCCCGGGACTAGCGGGGGGAGACTTCCCACAGATACGCAGTATTTT. V usage is TRBV5-5 and J usage is TRBJ2-3, with 15 bases identical to TRBD2. CDR1 is SGHKS, CDR2 YYEKEE, per germline (reference sequence). Trimming at V came to 4 bases and at J to 2 bases, leaving 11 bases not matched to a gene. The CDR3 runs to 19 residues.

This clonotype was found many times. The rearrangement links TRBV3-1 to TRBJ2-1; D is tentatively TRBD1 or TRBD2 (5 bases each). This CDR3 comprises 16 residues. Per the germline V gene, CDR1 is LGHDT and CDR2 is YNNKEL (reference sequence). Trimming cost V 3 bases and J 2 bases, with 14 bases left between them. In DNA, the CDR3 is TGTGCCAGCAGCCATACGGGGCGGGCCCCCTACAATGAGCAGTTCTTC. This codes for CASSHTGRAPYNEQFF.

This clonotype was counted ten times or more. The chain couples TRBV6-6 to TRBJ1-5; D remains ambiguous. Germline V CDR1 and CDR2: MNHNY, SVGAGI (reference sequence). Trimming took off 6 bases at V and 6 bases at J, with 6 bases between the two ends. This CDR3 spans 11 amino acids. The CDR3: CASRGGQPQHF. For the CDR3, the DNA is TGTGCCAGCAGGGGAGGTCAGCCCCAGCATTTT.

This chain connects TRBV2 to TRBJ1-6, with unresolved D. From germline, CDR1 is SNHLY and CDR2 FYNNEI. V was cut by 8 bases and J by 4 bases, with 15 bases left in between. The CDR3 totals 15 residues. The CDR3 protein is CASGPGGAYNSPLHF. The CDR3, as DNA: TGTGCCAGCGGACCCGGCGGAGCATATAATTCACCCCTCCACTTT.

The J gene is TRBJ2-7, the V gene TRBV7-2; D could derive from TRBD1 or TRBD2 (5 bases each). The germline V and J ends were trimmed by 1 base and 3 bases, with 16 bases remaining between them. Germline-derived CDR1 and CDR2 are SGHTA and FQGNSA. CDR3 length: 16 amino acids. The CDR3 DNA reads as TGTGCCAGCAGCTTAGGAACGACCGGGACGATCTACGAGCAGTACTTC. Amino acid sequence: CASSLGTTGTIYEQYF.

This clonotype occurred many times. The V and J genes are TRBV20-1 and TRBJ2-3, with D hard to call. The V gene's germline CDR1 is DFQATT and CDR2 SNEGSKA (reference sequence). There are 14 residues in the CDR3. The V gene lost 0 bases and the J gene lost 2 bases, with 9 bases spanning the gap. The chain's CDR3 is CSARDLRDTDTQYF. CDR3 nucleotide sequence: TGCAGTGCTAGAGATCTGAGAGACACAGATACGCAGTATTTT.

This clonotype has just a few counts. Here the CDR3 DNA reads TGTGCCAGCAGCTTAGCTCCAGGGGATGGCTACACCTTC. As protein: CASSLAPGDGYTF. The chain employs TRBV7-2 and TRBJ1-2, with D tentatively TRBD1 (6 bases). Trimming took 0 bases from V and 6 from J, leaving 8 bases between them. This CDR3 has 13 residues. Germline V gene sequence: CDR1 SGHTA, CDR2 FQGNSA.

The CDR3 is CASSPPGETGGFRDTQYF. The CDR3 DNA reads as TGTGCCAGCTCACCACCCGGAGAGACAGGGGGCTTTAGAGATACGCAGTATTTT. The genes are TRBV18 and TRBJ2-3, with TRBD1 identical over 10 bases. The CDR3 covers 18 residues. Germline assignment: CDR1 KGHSH and CDR2 LQKENI. After removal of 0 bases from V and 5 bases from J, the junction contained 11 bases not matched to a gene. The full variable domain, rest sourced from reference TRBV18 and TRBJ2-3, is NAGVMQNPRHLVRRRGQEARLRCSPMKGHSHVYWYRQLPEEGLKFMVYLQKENIIDESGMPKERFSAEFPKEGPSILRIQQVVRGDSAAYFCASSPPGETGGFRDTQYFGPGTRLTVL.

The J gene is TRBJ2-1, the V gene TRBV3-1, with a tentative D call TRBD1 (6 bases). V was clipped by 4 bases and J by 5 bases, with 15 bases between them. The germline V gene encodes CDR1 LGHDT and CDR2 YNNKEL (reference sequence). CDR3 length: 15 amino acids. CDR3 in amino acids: CASSPGLGGNNEQFF. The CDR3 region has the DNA TGTGCCAGCAGCCCAGGGCTTGGGGGCAACAATGAGCAGTTCTTC.

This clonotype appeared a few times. The CDR3 region is CAISESAQGSVYF. CDR3 nucleotides: TGTGCCATCAGTGAGTCGGCGCAGGGGTCCGTGTATTTT. V usage is TRBV10-3 and J usage is TRBJ1-3; a possible D gene is TRBD1 (6 bases). This CDR3 region has 13 residues. Per the germline V gene, CDR1 is ENHRY and CDR2 is SYGVKD. V was pared by 0 bases and J by 16 bases, with 16 bases between.

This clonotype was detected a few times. CDR3 loop: CASSPTGGGGEKLFF. Written as DNA, the CDR3 is TGTGCCAGCAGCCCGACGGGCGGTGGCGGTGAAAAACTGTTTTTT. The chain couples TRBV5-6 to TRBJ1-4; D gene ambiguous. The V gene's germline CDR1 is SGHDT and CDR2 YYEEEE. The CDR3 has 15 residues. Trimming removed 4 bases from V and 7 bases from J, with 17 bases in between. Full variable domain (rest looked up from reference TRBV5-6 and TRBJ1-4): DAGVTQSPTHLIKTRGQQVTLRCSPKSGHDTVSWYQQALGQGPQFIFQYYEEEERQRGNFPDRFSGHQFPNYSSELNVNALLLGDSALYLCASSPTGGGGEKLFFGSGTQLSVL.

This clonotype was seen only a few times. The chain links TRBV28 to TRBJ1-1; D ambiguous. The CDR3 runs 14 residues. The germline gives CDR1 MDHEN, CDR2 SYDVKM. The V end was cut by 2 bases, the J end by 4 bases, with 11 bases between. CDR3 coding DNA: TGTGCCAGCAGTTTAGGCCGGGCGGGCACTGAAGCTTTCTTT. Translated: CASSLGRAGTEAFF.

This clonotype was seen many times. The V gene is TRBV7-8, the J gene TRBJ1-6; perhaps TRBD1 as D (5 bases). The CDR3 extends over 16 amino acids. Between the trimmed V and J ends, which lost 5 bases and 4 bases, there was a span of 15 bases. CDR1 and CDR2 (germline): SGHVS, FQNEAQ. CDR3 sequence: CASSIGTDQYNSPLHF. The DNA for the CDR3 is TGTGCCAGCAGCATCGGGACGGATCAGTATAATTCACCCCTCCACTTT.

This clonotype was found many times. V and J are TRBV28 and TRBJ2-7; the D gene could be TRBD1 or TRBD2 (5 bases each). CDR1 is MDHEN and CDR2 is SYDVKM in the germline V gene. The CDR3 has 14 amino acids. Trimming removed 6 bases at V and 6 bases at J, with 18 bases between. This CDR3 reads CASSPSGTVTEQYF. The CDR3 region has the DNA TGTGCCAGCAGCCCCTCCGGGACGGTGACCGAGCAGTACTTC.

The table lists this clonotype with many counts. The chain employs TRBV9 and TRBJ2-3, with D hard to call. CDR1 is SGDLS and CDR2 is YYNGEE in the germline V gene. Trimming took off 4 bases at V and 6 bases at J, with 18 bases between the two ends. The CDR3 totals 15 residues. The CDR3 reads CASSRTSSSSDTQYF. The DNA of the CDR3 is TGTGCCAGCAGCCGGACGAGCTCCTCATCGGATACGCAGTATTTT.

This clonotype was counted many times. CDR3 amino acids: CSVAGNRGATNEKLFF. CDR3 DNA: TGCAGCGTTGCGGGTAACAGGGGCGCAACTAATGAAAAACTGTTTTTT. The chain carries TRBV29-1 and TRBJ1-4; 7 bases are a match to TRBD1. The length of the CDR3 is 16 residues. Germline V CDR1 and CDR2: SQVTM, ANQGSEA. Trimming took 4 bases from V and 0 from J; bases not matched to a gene: 8.